This TCR beta chain was obtained from a study of cytomegalovirus exposure and HLA in healthy donors. As for the study in general: A prior study identified over 100 million unique TCR beta sequences from some 200 million T cells. HLA-typed donors were the source of approximately 85 million unique TCRs, which an early data release held.

Trimming removed 5 bases from V and 6 bases from J; junction bases left unmatched: 5. Germline V CDR1 and CDR2: SGHAT, FQNNGV. The CDR3 covers 14 residues. The PCR used 60 Vbeta and 13 Jbeta primers. TCRdb keeps only in-frame clones here, not all; method: immunoSEQ multiplex PCR. The sample gives about 50,000 clones, around 70% of which show up once; around 8.4% is in the top ten. Study-wide points: With later analysis, a missense DCLRE1C variant became linked to TCR beta V- and J-gene trimming. Beyond CMV serostatus, there was no information to go on about immune exposure.

In the case of this clone: The antigen is unknown.

The source of this sequence is a woman aged 45 to 65 in good health and CMV-seronegative. Sequences were obtained from PBMCs. J is TRBJ1-5 and V is TRBV11-2; 9 bases align to TRBD1. In DNA, the CDR3 is TGTGCCAGCAGCCAAGGGACAGGGAGTCAGCCCCAGCATTTT. Protein product: CASSQGTGSQPQHF. Using reference TRBV11-2 and TRBJ1-5 for the parts outside the CDR3, the full variable domain is EAGVAQSPRYKIIEKRQSVAFWCNPISGHATLYWYQQILGQGPKLLIQFQNNGVVDDSQLPKDRFSAERLKGVDSTLKIQPAKLEDSAVYLCASSQGTGSQPQHFGDGTRLSIL.